One and the same sample provided the 8 T cell receptor beta chains below, sequenced in a study of PD-1 blockade in classical Hodgkin lymphoma. Time point of the sample: cycle 4 day 1 (C4D1), after more than five weeks of nivolumab. Relapse was seen in all patients after autologous stem cell transplantation, and brentuximab vedotin exposure was variable. The method was immunoSEQ multiplex PCR; TCRdb's version includes in-frame clones alone and lacks a portion of them. The data hold around 53,000 clones, with approximately 72% observed a single time. The sample was peripheral blood mononuclear cells (PBMCs), taken before the fourth cycle of nivolumab. These receptors were obtained from a human donor with classical Hodgkin lymphoma.

The chain recombines TRBV2 with TRBJ1-2; no clear D. Trimming took off 3 bases at V and 3 bases at J, with 11 bases between the two ends. The CDR3 extends over 14 amino acids. CDR1 and CDR2 (germline): SNHLY, FYNNEI. The CDR3 reads CASSESEVHYGYTF. The CDR3 region has the DNA TGTGCCAGCAGTGAGAGTGAAGTTCACTATGGCTACACCTTC.

The chain is built from TRBV2 and TRBJ2-7, with TRBD1 matching 8 bases. CDR1 is SNHLY, CDR2 FYNNEI, per germline. Unmatched junction bases numbered 4, after V lost 3 bases and J lost 3 bases. This CDR3 has 14 amino acids. CDR3 sequence (DNA): TGTGCCAGCAGTGATCAGGGGGCAGACTACGAGCAGTACTTC. Its protein product is CASSDQGADYEQYF.

The chain has TRBV19 and TRBJ2-1; D possibly corresponds to TRBD2 (6 bases). Trimming shortened V by 0 bases and J by 8 bases, and 14 bases separated the two germline ends. Per germline, CDR1 LNHDA and CDR2 SQIVND (reference sequence). The CDR3 extends over 15 amino acids. The CDR3 loop reads CASSIDPMWRDEQFF. The CDR3 nucleotides read TGTGCCAGTAGTATAGATCCGATGTGGAGGGATGAGCAGTTCTTC.

J is TRBJ2-3 and V is TRBV30, with D possibly being TRBD1 (6 bases). With 7 bases removed from V and 2 bases from J, the gap between germline ends came to 13 bases. Germline V lookup: CDR1 GTSNPN, CDR2 SVGIG (reference sequence). This CDR3 is 13 amino acids long. The CDR3 DNA follows: TGTGCCTCCCACAGGGAAACCACAGATACGCAGTATTTT. This sequence encodes CASHRETTDTQYF.

The gene calls are TRBV10-3 and TRBJ2-7; D is possibly TRBD1 (6 bases). This CDR3 has 14 residues. V lost 3 bases and J lost 5, with 14 bases in between. The germline V gene has CDR1 ENHRY and CDR2 SYGVKD. CDR3 coding DNA: TGTGCCATCAGTGATAGGGACACCTCGGACGAGCAGTACTTC. It codes for CAISDRDTSDEQYF.

For the CDR3, the DNA is TGTGCCAGCAGTGAAATAGCCTACGAGCAGTACTTC. This gives the protein CASSEIAYEQYF. The chain uses TRBV2 and TRBJ2-7, with unresolved D. CDR1 is SNHLY and CDR2 is FYNNEI in the germline V gene. V was trimmed by 2 bases and J by 2 bases, leaving 4 bases between them. The CDR3 is made up of 12 amino acids.

The chain employs TRBV27 and TRBJ2-5, with D hard to call. Germline V lookup: CDR1 MNHEY, CDR2 SMNVEV (reference sequence). The ends were cut back, 7 bases at V and 1 base at J, with 19 bases in the middle. This CDR3 is 16 amino acids long. The CDR3 region is CASTSHGLWGQETQYF. The CDR3, as DNA: TGTGCCAGCACCTCCCATGGTCTCTGGGGCCAAGAGACCCAGTACTTC.

V and J are TRBV6-5 and TRBJ1-5, with 8 bases fitting TRBD1. Germline V gives CDR1 MNHEY, CDR2 SVGAGI. V lost 6 bases, J lost 5 bases, and 3 bases stayed unmatched. The CDR3 runs to 13 residues. DNA of the CDR3: TGTGCCAGCAGGGTACAGGGGGATCAGCCCCAGCATTTT. Amino acid sequence: CASRVQGDQPQHF.